What follows are 10 T cell receptor beta chains derived from one specimen sequenced in a study of beta chain features in type 1 diabetes. The entirety of the isolated RNA underwent reverse transcription, so expressed TCRB transcripts were sequenced. Libraries were prepared by immunoSEQ multiplex PCR; TCRdb keeps only in-frame clonotypes and omits some of them. The sample contains some 220,000 clones, about a tenth of which appear only once. Sequenced input: central memory CD4+ T cells from blood. Receptors originate from a man between 18 and 29 years old in good health.

This clone was seen more than once but under ten times. V gene TRBV29-1 combines with J gene TRBJ2-5, with a tentative D call TRBD2 (5 bases). This CDR3 is 14 amino acids long. Germline CDR1 SQVTM, CDR2 ANQGSEA. V lost 4 bases to trimming and J lost 11 bases, with 23 bases between them. In DNA form, the CDR3 reads TGCAGCGTTGGATGGTCGGGGTCCCGGGGAGAGCAGTACTTC. The encoded protein is CSVGWSGSRGEQYF.

The chain carries TRBV7-2 and TRBJ2-3; 9 bases are shared with TRBD2. The germline V gene encodes CDR1 SGHTA and CDR2 FQGNSA. J gave up 3 bases and V 0 bases, and 7 bases lay outside the gene matches. This CDR3 has 17 amino acids. Here the CDR3 DNA reads TGTGCCAGCAGCTTAGCCTTAGCGGGAGCCGGGACAGATACGCAGTATTTT. Protein sequence: CASSLALAGAGTDTQYF.

The V call is TRBV5-1, the J call TRBJ2-1; 14 nucleotides line up with TRBD2. CDR1 is SGHRS, CDR2 YFSETQ, per germline. Unmatched junction bases numbered 8, after V lost 3 bases and J lost 15 bases. This CDR3 spans 14 amino acids. CDR3 DNA: TGCGCCAGCAGCTGGGGACTAGCGGGAGACGGGTTGTTCTTC. It translates to CASSWGLAGDGLFF. Full variable domain (rest looked up from reference TRBV5-1 and TRBJ2-1): KAGVTQTPRYLIKTRGQQVTLSCSPISGHRSVSWYQQTPGQGLQFLFEYFSETQRNKGNFPGRFSGRQFSNSRSEMNVSTLELGDSALYLCASSWGLAGDGLFFGPGTRLTVL.

The chain couples TRBV11-2 to TRBJ2-3; D gene uncertain. The germline CDR1 and CDR2 sequences are SGHAT and FQNNGV. The CDR3 is 14 amino acids. V shed 5 bases and J shed 6 bases, with 15 bases lying between them. The CDR3 loop reads CASSPQIGWDTQYF. In DNA, the CDR3 is TGTGCCAGCAGCCCCCAGATTGGTTGGGATACGCAGTATTTT.

V gene TRBV6-5 combines with J gene TRBJ1-2; tentative D call: TRBD1 (5 bases). This CDR3 spans 12 amino acids. The V gene lost 6 bases and the J gene lost 5 bases, with 10 bases spanning the gap. Germline loops: CDR1 MNHEY, CDR2 SVGAGI. Here the CDR3 reads CASSPGGYGYTF. The CDR3 bases are TGTGCCAGCAGCCCCGGGGGTTATGGCTACACCTTC.

A few counts support this clone. The V gene is TRBV4-2, the J gene TRBJ2-5; 10 bases are shared with TRBD2. V dropped 3 bases and J dropped 3; count of bases not matched to a gene: 16. The CDR3 runs 19 residues. Germline CDR1 LGHNA, CDR2 YNFKEQ. The DNA of the CDR3 is TGTGCCAGCAGCCAGAGGGCCCCAACTAGCGGGGAACAGAAAGAGACCCAGTACTTC. It translates to CASSQRAPTSGEQKETQYF.

Note on this clone: The sample carries other DNA sequences with the same CDR3. The V gene is TRBV10-2, the J gene TRBJ2-5; 13 bases are a match to TRBD2. Germline V gene data show CDR1 as WSHSY and CDR2 as SAAADI. V was pared by 4 bases and J by 5 bases, with 1 base of the junction left unmatched. There are 14 residues in the CDR3. CDR3 bases: TGCGCCAGCAGTGTGACTAGCGGGAGGGAGACCCAGTACTTC. Amino acids: CASSVTSGRETQYF.

This clone turned up a few times. This chain links TRBV15 with TRBJ2-5, with D hard to call. Germline V gene sequence: CDR1 LNHNV, CDR2 YYDKDF (reference sequence). The ends were cut back, 3 bases at V and 6 bases at J, with 8 bases in the middle. The CDR3 has 12 amino acids. The CDR3 DNA sequence: TGTGCCACCAGCAGCGCCCGGAAGACCCAGTACTTC. This gives the protein CATSSARKTQYF.

The table lists this clone with a few counts. The V and J genes are TRBV18 and TRBJ1-2; D may be TRBD1 (5 bases). Germline V lookup: CDR1 KGHSH, CDR2 LQKENI. Trimming stripped 1 base from V and 3 bases from J, with 9 bases between. The CDR3 sequence is 14 residues long. CDR3 loop: CASSPQGLDYGYTF. Written as DNA, the CDR3 is TGTGCCAGCTCACCACAGGGGTTGGACTATGGCTACACCTTC.

The table lists this clone with many counts. The V gene is TRBV30, the J gene TRBJ2-1; 7 bases fit TRBD1. The germline gives CDR1 GTSNPN, CDR2 SVGIG (reference sequence). The CDR3 runs 15 residues. J lost 2 bases, V lost 2 bases, and 6 bases had no gene match. The CDR3 DNA sequence: TGTGCCTGGAGTCCCGACAGGGACCCCTACAATGAGCAGTTCTTC. Encoded protein: CAWSPDRDPYNEQFF.